This record concerns one T cell receptor (beta chain) sequence. The source of the sample is a study of blood T cell repertoires in COVID-19. Losses at the gene ends were 6 bases for V and 2 bases for J; bases not matched to a gene: 3. The CDR3 extends over 14 amino acids. Germline assignment: CDR1 MNHEY and CDR2 SVGAGI. The table came from immunoSEQ multiplex PCR; TCRdb's copy has only in-frame clones and leaves some out. The table has about 360,000 clones, approximately 77% seen once. The clonotype comes from a human donor with acute or convalescent COVID-19. The donor label of this sample is uncertain. The chain combines TRBV6-5 with TRBJ2-2; 7 bases are shared with TRBD1. The sequencing sample was made of peripheral blood. The CDR3 nucleotides are TGTGCCAGCAGACGACAGGGAAACACCGGGGAGCTGTTTTTT. Translated, it gives CASRRQGNTGELFF.